These 6 T cell receptor beta chains came from one sample sequenced in a study of tissue T cells after allogeneic stem cell transplantation. Libraries were prepared by immunoSEQ multiplex PCR; TCRdb keeps only in-frame clonotypes and omits some of them. The sample yields thousands of clones, around a third seen once. Stated time point: mouse harvest day 14 after allogeneic transplant. Mouse grafts combined 10^7 T-cell-depleted bone marrow cells with 10^6 splenic CD5+ T cells. What was sequenced was skin. These receptors were taken from a female BALB/c mouse given C57BL/6 T cells with graft-versus-host disease after an allogeneic hematopoietic cell transplant.

About this clone itself: Mouse germline and gene names are used. This CDR3 is CASSPWGGLDTQYF. CDR3 DNA, as far as it was read: TGTGCCAGCTCCCCTTGGGGGGGCCTAGACACCCAGTAC. The gene calls are TRBV12-2 and TRBJ2-5; 9 positions agree with TRBD2. The read terminates 1 residue ahead of where the CDR3 ends, so the germline J gene completes it. Germline V gene lookup returns CDR1 SGHLS and CDR2 HYDKME. The CDR3 length is 14 residues. The junction had 6 bases not matched to a gene; V was cut back by 4 bases and J by 5 bases.

For this clone: Gene labels here are mouse ones. The CDR3 end lies 1 residue beyond the end of the read and is filled in from the germline J gene. The chain recombines TRBV1 with TRBJ1-2; 10 bases match TRBD1. The CDR3 sequence is 15 residues long. The V segment lost 4 bases and the J segment 3 bases; nucleotides outside the gene matches: 5. Germline loops: CDR1 NSQYPW, CDR2 LRSPGD (reference sequence). The CDR3 spells CTCSGRDRGYSDYTF. The sequenced part of the CDR3 DNA is TGCACCTGCAGTGGCCGGGACAGGGGTTACTCCGACTACACC.

By proportion, this clone is medium-sized. Gene names and germline match the mouse. The read ends 1 residue early relative to the CDR3; the germline J gene fills the gap. The V gene is TRBV26, the J gene TRBJ2-5; D gene uncertain. Trimming left V 2 bases short and J 5 bases short, with 8 bases between. CDR1 is KGHPV and CDR2 is FQNQEV in the germline V gene (reference sequence). The CDR3 contains 13 residues. The part of the CDR3 DNA that was read is TGTGCCAGCAGTCTGAGCCAGTCAGACACCCAGTAC. Protein sequence: CASSLSQSDTQY. The entire CDR3 protein is CASSLSQSDTQYF.

This clone appeared a few times. Here the gene names and germline are mouse. From the germline J gene comes the end of the CDR3, since the read stops 1 residue before it. This chain connects TRBV13-3 to TRBJ2-5; 10 bases are a match to TRBD1. Germline V gene lookup returns CDR1 NNHDY and CDR2 SYVADS. The V gene end was trimmed by 4 bases and the J gene end by 2 bases; junction bases not matched to a gene: 1. This CDR3 is built from 14 residues. The CDR3 reads CASSRDRGQDTQYF. The covered CDR3 bases are TGTGCCAGCAGTCGGGACAGGGGCCAAGACACCCAGTAC.

This clone appeared a single time. Gene names are mouse gene names. From the germline J gene comes the end of the CDR3, since the read stops 1 residue before it. This rearrangement joins TRBV29 to TRBJ1-3; D is undetermined. Trimming cost V 4 bases and J 0 bases, with 10 bases left between them. The CDR3 runs 15 residues. Per the germline V gene, CDR1 is MSHET and CDR2 is SYDVDS. The CDR3 loop reads CASSWVSHSGNTLYF. The CDR3 bases that were read are TGTGCTAGCAGTTGGGTCAGTCATTCTGGAAATACGCTCTAT.

This clone was found once. The genes are named according to mouse. The read finishes 1 residue shy of the CDR3 end, and the germline J gene is used to complete it. The chain recombines TRBV15 with TRBJ1-4, with 10 bases lining up with TRBD1. Per germline, CDR1 SGHND and CDR2 FRSKSL. The CDR3 is 16 residues long. Germline trimming cut 6 bases from V and 0 bases from J; bases unmatched to any gene: 4. CDR3 protein: CASRGDRGISNERLFF. The sequenced part of the CDR3 DNA is TGTGCCAGCAGGGGGGACAGGGGAATTTCCAACGAAAGATTATTT.